The 22 T cell receptor beta chains listed next were all sequenced from one sample in a study of molecular identifiers for immune sequencing clone quantification. TCRdb passed the PCR reads through MiXCR, listing each CDR3 protein once. The sample has 70,000 to 90,000 distinct CDR3 sequences; around 20% are singletons. Sequenced sample: naive CD8+ T cells from blood, with Jurkat cell RNA spiked in. Subset reported: FACS-sorted CD8+CD4-CCR7+CD45RA+ naive T cells. The source is a human donor in good health. Some libraries in this study had Jurkat cell RNA spiked in.

In this sample, this clonotype turned up a few times. This sequence joins TRBV7-2 and TRBJ1-1; D may be TRBD1 (6 bases). Germline CDR1 is SGHTA and CDR2 is FQGNSA. V lost 5 bases and J lost 4, with 17 bases in between. This CDR3 has 15 amino acids. The CDR3 protein is CASSTDRGFSTEAFF. The CDR3 DNA sequence: TGTGCCAGCAGCACGGACAGAGGCTTCAGCACTGAAGCTTTCTTT. Combining the CDR3 with reference TRBV7-2 and TRBJ1-1 gives the whole variable domain GAGVSQSPSNKVTEKGKDVELRCDPISGHTALYWYRQSLGQGLEFLIYFQGNSAPDKSGLPSDRFSAERTGGSVSTLTIQRTQQEDSAVYLCASSTDRGFSTEAFFGQGTRLTVV.

The chain carries TRBV7-9 and TRBJ2-7; D is unclear. V shed 5 bases and J shed 2 bases, with 7 bases lying between them. This CDR3 is built from 12 residues. Germline lookup yields CDR1 SEHNR and CDR2 FQNEAQ (reference sequence). The CDR3 region is CASSATPYEQYF. CDR3 DNA sequence: TGTGCCAGCAGCGCGACACCCTACGAGCAGTACTTC.

This clonotype was detected ten times or more. The chain employs TRBV7-9 and TRBJ2-2; the D is unclear. Trimming shortened V by 6 bases and J by 3 bases, and 8 bases separated the two germline ends. The CDR3 runs 13 residues. Germline-derived CDR1 and CDR2 are SEHNR and FQNEAQ (reference sequence). The CDR3 coding sequence is TGTGCCAGCAGATCGGTCTACACCGGGGAGCTGTTTTTT. This codes for CASRSVYTGELFF.

Concerning this clonotype itself: This may be a read error, as it is one base from a much larger clone. The CDR3 is CSVAGGNPENIQYF. CDR3 nucleotides: TGCAGCGTTGCGGGCGGAAATCCCGAAAACATTCAGTACTTC. The chain employs TRBV29-1 and TRBJ2-4; the D is unclear. V was pared by 4 bases and J by 5 bases, with 15 bases between. CDR1 and CDR2 (germline): SQVTM, ANQGSEA. The CDR3 is 14 residues long.

The table lists this clonotype with a few counts. The chain uses TRBV13 and TRBJ2-7; D ambiguous. With 5 bases removed from V and 5 bases from J, the gap between germline ends came to 19 bases. The CDR3 loop spans 15 amino acids. Germline V lookup: CDR1 PRHDT, CDR2 FYEKMQ (reference sequence). The CDR3 region is CASSPHRSALHEQYF. CDR3 nucleotide sequence: TGTGCCAGCAGCCCCCACAGATCCGCTCTCCACGAGCAGTACTTC.

This clonotype was detected many times. The V and J genes are TRBV11-2 and TRBJ2-1; D is undetermined. The CDR3 covers 12 residues. V lost 6 bases to trimming and J lost 6 bases, with 9 bases between them. In germline, CDR1 is SGHAT, CDR2 FQNNGV. The CDR3 reads CASSDSFNEQFF. The CDR3 DNA sequence: TGTGCCAGCAGTGACTCTTTCAATGAGCAGTTCTTC.

In nucleotides, the CDR3 is TGTGCCAGCAGTTTCGCCCGGGACTATAACACTGAAGCTTTCTTT. The encoded protein is CASSFARDYNTEAFF. The rearrangement links TRBV12-3 or TRBV12-4 to TRBJ1-1, with TRBD1 as a possible D gene (5 bases). V was cut by 3 bases and J by 2 bases, with 13 bases left in between. The CDR3 is 15 amino acids.

Many counts were recorded for this clonotype. The chain uses TRBV2 and TRBJ2-5; no firm D call. Germline values: CDR1 SNHLY, CDR2 FYNNEI. The CDR3 totals 13 residues. The V end was cut by 6 bases, the J end by 6 bases, with 14 bases between. CDR3 in amino acids: CASRSASGKTQYF. DNA for the CDR3: TGTGCCAGCAGGTCAGCGTCTGGGAAGACCCAGTACTTC. Filled out from reference TRBV2 and TRBJ2-5, the complete variable domain reads EPEVTQTPSHQVTQMGQEVILRCVPISNHLYFYWYRQILGQKVEFLVSFYNNEISEKSEIFDDQFSVERPDGSNFTLKIRSTKLEDSAMYFCASRSASGKTQYFGPGTRLLVL.

This clonotype was observed a few times. V gene TRBV7-9 combines with J gene TRBJ1-2, with 8 bases matching TRBD1. Trimming cost V 6 bases and J 8 bases; bases outside gene matches: 8. This CDR3 is 13 amino acids long. Germline lookup yields CDR1 SEHNR and CDR2 FQNEAQ (reference sequence). The CDR3 spells CASRKQGDEGYTF. The CDR3 DNA sequence: TGTGCCAGCAGAAAACAGGGGGATGAGGGCTACACCTTC.

This clonotype came up a few times. J is TRBJ2-7 and V is TRBV20-1; D not certain. Germline CDR1 reads DFQATT; CDR2 reads SNEGSKA (reference sequence). The CDR3 extends over 16 amino acids. V gave up 3 bases and J gave up 2 bases, with 20 bases separating them. CDR3 bases: TGCAGTGCTAGTTCCCATGACCGCTCTCCCGCCTACGAGCAGTACTTC. This gives the protein CSASSHDRSPAYEQYF.

At least ten counts were recorded for this clonotype. V and J are TRBV5-1 and TRBJ2-7, with 8 bases matching TRBD1. CDR3 length: 15 residues. The junction had 8 bases not matched to a gene; V was cut back by 4 bases and J by 2 bases. Per germline, CDR1 SGHRS and CDR2 YFSETQ. The CDR3 coding sequence is TGCGCCAGCAGCCAATACCCGGGACAGGCCTACGAGCAGTACTTC. Protein sequence: CASSQYPGQAYEQYF.

Details on this clonotype: Possible read error: a much larger clone is one base away. The chain links TRBV29-1 to TRBJ2-7, with TRBD1 matching over 11 bases. V lost 2 bases to trimming and J lost 2 bases; unmatched junction nucleotides: 5. Germline V CDR1 and CDR2: SQVTM, ANQGSEA. This CDR3 spans 15 amino acids. CDR3 region: CSVERPGQGAYEQYF. CDR3 coding DNA: TGCAGCGTTGAACGCCCGGGACAGGGGGCCTACGAGCAGTACTTC.

This clonotype was observed a handful of times. The chain links TRBV19 to TRBJ1-5; D unclear. Germline assignment: CDR1 LNHDA and CDR2 SQIVND (reference sequence). This CDR3 is built from 14 residues. Trimming shortened V by 3 bases and J by 6 bases, and 12 bases separated the two germline ends. CDR3 in amino acids: CASSIYSTGQPQHF. The DNA for the CDR3 is TGTGCCAGTAGTATTTACTCAACGGGTCAGCCCCAGCATTTT.

This clonotype was found once. One end of the junction varies from germline; a read error may be responsible. The genes are TRBV27 and TRBJ2-1, with TRBD2 matching 7 bases. Germline CDR1 is MNHEY and CDR2 is SMNVEV (reference sequence). The CDR3 sequence is 14 residues long. CDR3 sequence (DNA): TGTGTCAGCTGCCCTAGCGGCCCATACAATGAGCAGTTCTTC. Protein product: CVSCPSGPYNEQFF.

V is TRBV6-5 and J is TRBJ2-7, with 9 bases matching TRBD2. Germline CDR1 is MNHEY and CDR2 is SVGAGI. With 3 bases clipped from V and 3 bases from J, the junction kept 6 bases outside the gene matches. The CDR3 length is 15 residues. In DNA, the CDR3 is TGTGCCAGCAGTTATCAGGGCGGGAGGGGCTACGAGCAGTACTTC. Protein product: CASSYQGGRGYEQYF.

This clonotype was counted ten times or more. The V and J genes are TRBV7-2 and TRBJ1-5, with D possibly being TRBD1 (5 bases). Looked up from germline, CDR1 is SGHTA and CDR2 is FQGNSA. V was cut by 6 bases and J by 1 base, with 10 bases left in between. The CDR3 extends over 14 amino acids. The CDR3 here is CASRLTESNQPQHF. The CDR3 nucleotides read TGTGCCAGCAGACTGACAGAAAGCAATCAGCCCCAGCATTTT.

At least ten counts were recorded for this clonotype. The gene calls are TRBV20-1 and TRBJ1-3; D may be TRBD1 (5 bases). Deletions cut 5 bases from V and 4 bases from J, with 12 bases between. Germline V gene lookup returns CDR1 DFQATT and CDR2 SNEGSKA (reference sequence). This CDR3 region has 13 residues. The CDR3 sequence: CSASMGLGNTIYF. The DNA of the CDR3 is TGCAGTGCTTCGATGGGGCTAGGAAACACCATATATTTT.

Points on this clonotype: A much larger clone sits a single nucleotide away, making a read error possible. The CDR3 loop is CASGQVEGVTHEQYF. As DNA, the CDR3 is TGCGCCAGCGGCCAAGTCGAAGGCGTGACCCACGAGCAGTACTTC. The rearrangement links TRBV4-3 to TRBJ2-7; no reliable D call. The CDR3 length is 15 residues. Germline CDR1 and CDR2: LGHNA and YSLEER.

The V call is TRBV4-3, the J call TRBJ2-1; 12 positions match TRBD2. Germline V gives CDR1 LGHNA, CDR2 YSLEER. Trimming at V came to 0 bases and at J to 7 bases, leaving 10 bases not matched to a gene. The CDR3 length is 18 residues. The CDR3 DNA is TGCGCCAGCAGCCAAGATCGGATTGGACTAGCGGGATTGAATGAGCAGTTCTTC. It is translated as CASSQDRIGLAGLNEQFF.

This clonotype was counted at least ten times. The chain recombines TRBV4-3 with TRBJ1-5; a possible D gene is TRBD1 (6 bases). V lost 1 base and J lost 7, with 14 bases in between. CDR1 LGHNA and CDR2 YSLEER come from the germline V gene. The CDR3 length is 15 residues. CDR3 nucleotides: TGCGCCAGCAGCCAAGCCCGATGGGGGCAACAGCCCCAGCATTTT. Translating it yields CASSQARWGQQPQHF.

The V call is TRBV4-2, the J call TRBJ2-1; 8 bases align to TRBD2. With 1 base clipped from V and 1 base from J, the junction kept 0 bases outside the gene matches. From germline, CDR1 is LGHNA and CDR2 YNFKEQ. The CDR3 runs 15 residues. The CDR3 protein is CASSQASGSYNEQFF. The CDR3 nucleotides read TGTGCCAGCAGCCAAGCTAGCGGGTCCTACAATGAGCAGTTCTTC.

In regard to this clonotype: This may come from a read error, since a much larger clone is one base off. In DNA, the CDR3 is TGCAGTGCTAGAATCCCGTCCGGGGAGCTGGTTTTT. Translated: CSARIPSGELVF. The chain joins TRBV20-1 to TRBJ2-2; possibly TRBD2 for D (5 bases). Germline V lookup: CDR1 DFQATT, CDR2 SNEGSKA (reference sequence). There are 12 residues in the CDR3.